The rows below give T cell receptor beta chains drawn from one sample of a study of cytomegalovirus exposure and HLA in healthy donors. Profiled with immunoSEQ multiplex PCR; TCRdb holds only in-frame clones, not every one. The repertoire has 120,000 to 150,000 clones, approximately 90% of them found once; the top ten carry roughly 4.8%. Sequencing was done on a sample of PBMCs. The receptors come from a man aged 18 to 30 in good health and CMV-seropositive. The conserved cysteine and the conserved F or W are not part of the CDR3 here. Fields, in order: J gene, V gene, clone size, CDR3 protein. Size is stated for part of the rows, as once, few or many counts, or as a class when the clone is expanded.

J gene: TRBJ1-1; V gene: TRBV5-6; clone size: .; CDR3 protein: ASSLRDRGGTEAF
J gene: TRBJ2-7; V gene: TRBV11-2; clone size: .; CDR3 protein: ASSSQTYEQY
J gene: TRBJ2-7; V gene: TRBV27; clone size: .; CDR3 protein: ASAGRLSEQY
J gene: TRBJ1-2; V gene: TRBV30; clone size: .; CDR3 protein: AWGTGLYGYT
J gene: TRBJ1-1; V gene: TRBV5-1; clone size: .; CDR3 protein: ASSLARAKNTEAF
J gene: TRBJ2-2; V gene: TRBV30; clone size: .; CDR3 protein: AWRVARETVGELF
J gene: TRBJ2-5; V gene: TRBV7-9; clone size: .; CDR3 protein: ASSSVETQY
J gene: TRBJ1-3; V gene: TRBV7-8; clone size: .; CDR3 protein: ASSPDSSGNTIY
J gene: TRBJ1-1; V gene: TRBV6-5; clone size: .; CDR3 protein: ASSTGVTTPAF
J gene: TRBJ2-3; V gene: TRBV6-4; clone size: .; CDR3 protein: ASSDYVPGLAGAPSTDTQY
J gene: TRBJ2-5; V gene: TRBV11-3; clone size: .; CDR3 protein: ASSLEGGDETQY
J gene: TRBJ2-5; V gene: TRBV6-1; clone size: .; CDR3 protein: ATTPAGETQY
J gene: TRBJ2-3; V gene: TRBV6-1; clone size: .; CDR3 protein: ASSESRGRTDTQY
J gene: TRBJ1-3; V gene: TRBV30; clone size: .; CDR3 protein: AWNSGLSDLNTIY
J gene: TRBJ1-1; V gene: TRBV28; clone size: once; CDR3 protein: ASSLEVPTEAF
J gene: TRBJ2-7; V gene: TRBV15; clone size: .; CDR3 protein: ATSRTLTSGAYEQY
J gene: TRBJ2-1; V gene: TRBV7-9; clone size: .; CDR3 protein: ASSPSRQLYNEQF
J gene: TRBJ2-7; V gene: TRBV7-2; clone size: .; CDR3 protein: ASSSRAGPDEQY
J gene: TRBJ2-3; V gene: TRBV30; clone size: .; CDR3 protein: AWSVPWERGGSTDTQY
J gene: TRBJ1-4; V gene: TRBV7-3; clone size: .; CDR3 protein: ASSHRTNEKLF
J gene: TRBJ2-3; V gene: TRBV5-4; clone size: .; CDR3 protein: ASPRSGGIGDTQY
J gene: TRBJ2-1; V gene: TRBV30; clone size: .; CDR3 protein: AGGGSSNEQF
J gene: TRBJ1-3; V gene: TRBV7-6; clone size: .; CDR3 protein: ASSQTYFRGPSSGNTIY
J gene: TRBJ2-3; V gene: TRBV2; clone size: .; CDR3 protein: ASRRLAGITDTQY
J gene: TRBJ2-5; V gene: TRBV10-1; clone size: .; CDR3 protein: ASSRDRDETQY
J gene: TRBJ1-1; V gene: TRBV9; clone size: .; CDR3 protein: ASSPMYGSMNTEAF
J gene: TRBJ2-1; V gene: TRBV5-1; clone size: few; CDR3 protein: ASAFGETHNEQF
J gene: TRBJ2-1; V gene: TRBV15; clone size: .; CDR3 protein: ATSSRGNEQF
J gene: TRBJ1-3; V gene: TRBV10-2; clone size: .; CDR3 protein: ASSGRGLKLTY
J gene: TRBJ2-5; V gene: TRBV2; clone size: .; CDR3 protein: ASSSIRDRQETQY